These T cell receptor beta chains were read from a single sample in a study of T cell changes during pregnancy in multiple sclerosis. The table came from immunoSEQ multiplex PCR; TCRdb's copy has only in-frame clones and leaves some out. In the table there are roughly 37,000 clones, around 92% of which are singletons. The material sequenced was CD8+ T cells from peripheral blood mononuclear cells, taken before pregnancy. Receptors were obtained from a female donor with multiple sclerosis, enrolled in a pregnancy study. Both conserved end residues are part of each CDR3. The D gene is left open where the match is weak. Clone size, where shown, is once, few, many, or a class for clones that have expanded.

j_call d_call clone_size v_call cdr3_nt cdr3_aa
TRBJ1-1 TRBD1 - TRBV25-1 TGTGCCAGCACCCCGACAGGGGGGCAGAACACTGAAGCTTTCTTT CASTPTGGQNTEAFF
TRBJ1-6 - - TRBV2 TGTGCCAGCAGTCCAGGGGCTAGCTCCTATAATTCACCCCTCCACTTT CASSPGASSYNSPLHF
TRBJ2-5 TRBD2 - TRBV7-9 TGTGCCAGCAGCGATCATAGCGGGGAGAACCAAGAGACCCAGTACTTC CASSDHSGENQETQYF
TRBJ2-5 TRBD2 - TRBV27 TGTGCCAGCAGCCCGAAACCGGGACTAGCAAAAGAGACCCAGTACTTC CASSPKPGLAKETQYF
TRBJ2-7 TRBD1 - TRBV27 TGTGCCATTGGACAGGGGCCCAACGAGCAGTACTTC CAIGQGPNEQYF
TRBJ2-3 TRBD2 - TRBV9 TGTGCCAGCAGCGCTAGGCGGGGGGGCCTAGAAGATACGCAGTATTTT CASSARRGGLEDTQYF
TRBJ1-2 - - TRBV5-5 TGTGCCAGCAGCTTGGAGCGGGGTTCGGGTTCTGGCTACACCTTC CASSLERGSGSGYTF
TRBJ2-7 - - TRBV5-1 TGCGCCAGCAGCTTGGTCTGGGGGCGACGCTACGAGCAGTACTTC CASSLVWGRRYEQYF
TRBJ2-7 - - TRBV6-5 TGTGCCAGCAGTCCCAGGGACAACTACTACGAGCAGTACTTC CASSPRDNYYEQYF
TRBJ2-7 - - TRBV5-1 TGCGCCAGCAGCTCCTATAGACTAGTTCGCTACGAGCAGTACTTC CASSSYRLVRYEQYF
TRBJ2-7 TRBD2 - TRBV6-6 TGTGCCAGCTACGGCGGGGGGGTCTCCGAGCAGTACTTC CASYGGGVSEQYF
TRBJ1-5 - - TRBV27 TGTGCCAGCAGTTTATACGCAGGGGAGAATCAGCCCCAGCATTTT CASSLYAGENQPQHF
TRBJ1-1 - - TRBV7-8 TGTGCCAGCAGCTCCACCATTCCAACGACAGGCGGAACTGAAGCTTTCTTT CASSSTIPTTGGTEAFF
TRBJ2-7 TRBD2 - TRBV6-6 TGTGCCAGCAGTTACTCGGGGAGCGGGAGCTCTCGGGAGCAGTACTTC CASSYSGSGSSREQYF
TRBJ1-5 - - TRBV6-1 TGTGCCAGCAGTGAATGGGGGACAAGCAATCAGCCCCAGCATTTT CASSEWGTSNQPQHF
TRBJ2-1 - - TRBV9 TGTGCCAGCAGCGCGAGTAGCTACAATGAGCAGTTCTTC CASSASSYNEQFF
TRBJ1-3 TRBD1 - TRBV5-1 TGCGCCAGCAGCTCCGGGACAGGGAAGGCCACCATATATTTT CASSSGTGKATIYF
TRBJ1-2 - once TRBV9 TGTGCCAGCAGCGGTAGGGGTGGCTACACCTTC CASSGRGGYTF
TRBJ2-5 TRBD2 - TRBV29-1 TGCAGCGCCGCCGGGACTAGCGGGGGGGAGGGGCGTGAGACCCAGTACTTC CSAAGTSGGEGRETQYF
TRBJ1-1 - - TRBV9 TGTGCCAGCAGCGTAGGCGGCAGCCTCGGGGCTTTCTTT CASSVGGSLGAFF
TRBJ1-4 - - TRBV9 TGTGCCAGCAGCGTAGGGGTGTCAGGTGAAAAACTGTTTTTT CASSVGVSGEKLFF
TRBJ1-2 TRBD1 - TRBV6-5 TGTGCCAGCAGAACCGGGACAGGGGAAGGCTACACCTTC CASRTGTGEGYTF
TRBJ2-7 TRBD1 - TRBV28 TGTGCCAGCAGTCCCGGGACAGGGGGCGAAGAGCAGTACTTC CASSPGTGGEEQYF
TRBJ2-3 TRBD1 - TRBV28 TGTGCCAGCAGTTTAGGGACAGGGCGGACAGATACGCAGTATTTT CASSLGTGRTDTQYF
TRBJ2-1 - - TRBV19 TGTGCCAGTAGTATTGGGGGACTGGGGTACAATGAGCAGTTCTTC CASSIGGLGYNEQFF
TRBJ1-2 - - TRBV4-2 TGTGCCAGCAGCCAGGAAATGTTTAACCCGGGATCTAACTATGGCTACACCTTC CASSQEMFNPGSNYGYTF
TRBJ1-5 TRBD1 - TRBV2 TGTGCCAGCAGTGTCGGACAGGGGGAAAATCAGCCCCAGCATTTT CASSVGQGENQPQHF
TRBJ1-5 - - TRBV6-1 TGTGCCAGCAGTGAAGGTTTCGATCAGCCCCAGCATTTT CASSEGFDQPQHF
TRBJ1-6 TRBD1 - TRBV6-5 TGTGCCAGCAGTTCGACAGGGGACCTCTTCAATTCACCCCTCCACTTT CASSSTGDLFNSPLHF
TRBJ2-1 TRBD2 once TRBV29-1 TGCAGCGTTGGGACTAGCGGGAGGGCCTATGAGCAGTTCTTC CSVGTSGRAYEQFF
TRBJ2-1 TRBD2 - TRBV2 TGTGCCAGCTCCGCGGGGGGCGCTAGGGGTGAGCAGTTCTTC CASSAGGARGEQFF
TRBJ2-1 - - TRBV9 TGTGCCAGCAGCGTAGCAGGGGCAGAGGGAAATGAGCAGTTCTTC CASSVAGAEGNEQFF
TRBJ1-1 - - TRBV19 TGTGCCAGTATCGCAGGGGAAGCTTTCTTT CASIAGEAFF
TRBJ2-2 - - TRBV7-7 TGTGCCAGCAGCGCCCACAGGTCGAACACCGGGGAGCTGTTTTTT CASSAHRSNTGELFF
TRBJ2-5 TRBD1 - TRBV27 TGTGCCACAAGGACAGGGGGTCCTCAAGAGACCCAGTACTTC CATRTGGPQETQYF
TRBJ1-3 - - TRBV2 TGTGCCAGCAGTGAAGTGAAGGGGGTAACTGGAAACACCATATATTTT CASSEVKGVTGNTIYF
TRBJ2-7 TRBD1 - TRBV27 TGTGCCAGCAGTTCCGGACAGGGTGAGCAGTACTTC CASSSGQGEQYF
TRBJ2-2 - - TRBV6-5 TGTGCCAGCAGCCCCTGGACAGAGAACACCGGGGAGCTGTTTTTT CASSPWTENTGELFF
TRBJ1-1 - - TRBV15 TGTGCCACCAGCAGAGAAGACAGCTACACTGAAGCTTTCTTT CATSREDSYTEAFF
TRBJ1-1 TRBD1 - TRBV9 TGTGCCAGCAGCCCACGACAGGGGCTGCCGAACACTGAAGCTTTCTTT CASSPRQGLPNTEAFF
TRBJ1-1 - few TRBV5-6 TGTGCCAGCAGCTTCTGGGCCTTACTGAACACTGAAGCTTTCTTT CASSFWALLNTEAFF
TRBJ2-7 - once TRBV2 TGTGCCAGCAGTTACAGGGTAGGCGTGAGTGAGCAGTACTTC CASSYRVGVSEQYF
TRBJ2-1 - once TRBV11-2 TGTGCCAGCAGCATAAGCGCTAGCTCCTACAATGAGCAGTTCTTC CASSISASSYNEQFF
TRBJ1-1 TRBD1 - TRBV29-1 TGCAGCGTTTGGGGACAGGCGAGGGTGACTGAAGCTTTCTTT CSVWGQARVTEAFF
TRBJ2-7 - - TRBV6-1 TGTGCCAGCAGTGAAAGTGTAGCCGGGTCCTACGAGCAGTACTTC CASSESVAGSYEQYF
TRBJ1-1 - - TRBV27 TGTGCCAGCAGTTTATCGTTTGGCGGTCGGACTGAAGCTTTCTTT CASSLSFGGRTEAFF
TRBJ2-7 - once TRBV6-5 TGTGCCAGCAGTTATGAGCGGGAGCAGTACTTC CASSYEREQYF
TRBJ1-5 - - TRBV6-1 TGTGCCAGCAGTGAAGGGAGGGAAAATCAGCCCCAGCATTTT CASSEGRENQPQHF
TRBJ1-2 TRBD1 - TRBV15 TGTGCCACCAGCTCAAAAGGACAGGGGGCGTTCTATGGCTACACCTTC CATSSKGQGAFYGYTF
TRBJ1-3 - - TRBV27 TGTGCCAGCAGCCTGGCCCGCTCTGGAAACACCATATATTTT CASSLARSGNTIYF
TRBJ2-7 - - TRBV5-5 TGTGCCAGCAGCTTGGGTGAGGGCTACGAGCAGTACTTC CASSLGEGYEQYF
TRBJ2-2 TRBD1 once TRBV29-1 TGCAGCGTTGAGACAGGGGGATGGAACACCGGGGAGCTGTTTTTT CSVETGGWNTGELFF
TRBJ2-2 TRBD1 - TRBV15 TGTGCCACCAGCACTGCCGTGACAGGGACCGGGGAGCTGTTTTTT CATSTAVTGTGELFF
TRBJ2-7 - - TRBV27 TGTGCCAGCAGTCTAAGCGGCTCCTACGAGCAGTACTTC CASSLSGSYEQYF
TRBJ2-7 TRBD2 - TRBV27 TGTGCCAGCAGCCAGCGGCGGGAGGGAATGCACGAGCAGTACTTC CASSQRREGMHEQYF
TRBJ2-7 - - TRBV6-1 TGTGCCAGCAGTGAATTGGAGGGCCCTCGGTACGAGCAGTACTTC CASSELEGPRYEQYF
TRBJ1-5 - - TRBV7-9 TGTGCCAGCCAAAGCATAAATCAGCCCCAGCATTTT CASQSINQPQHF
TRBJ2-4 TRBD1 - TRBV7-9 TGTGCCAGCAGCTCGACGACAGGGATAAGGGCAGGGTGGGGGAACATTCAGTACTTC CASSSTTGIRAGWGNIQYF
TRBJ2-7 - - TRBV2 TGTGCCAGCAGGGGCAGTTTCCACGAGCAGTACTTC CASRGSFHEQYF